This T cell receptor beta chain was captured by sequencing in a study of T cells expressing NK-cell markers. The overall study: The TCR beta repertoires were obtained from sorted CD3+CD56+NKG2C+, CD3+CD56+NKG2C- and CD3+CD56-NKG2C+ T cells. Serological testing identified most of the eight sequenced donors as HCMV-seropositive and one as seronegative.

General study findings and limits: In 5 to 7 donors, dominant CD3+CD56+NKG2C+ clones formed roughly 1.0-7.5% of CD8+ cells.

Germline values: CDR1 GTSNPN, CDR2 SVGIG (reference sequence). This CDR3 region has 13 residues. 5'RACE template switching built TCR beta cDNA with unique molecular identifiers. TCRdb processed the 5' RACE reads again and assigns one entry to each CDR3 protein, with no DNA. Here the sample table reports about 260,000 distinct CDR3 sequences. Regarding this clonotype: Its antigen is unknown.

The sequenced sample consisted of blood T cells: a sorted CD56 or NKG2C T cell subset, CD4+ or CD8+ T cells, or bulk PBMC T cells (not recorded which). This TCR was sampled from a woman between 18 and 70 years old in good health. The genes are TRBV30 and TRBJ2-1; as DNA is missing, the TRBD1 call by TCRdb cannot be tested. This chain's CDR3 is CAWNLDSAGEQFF.